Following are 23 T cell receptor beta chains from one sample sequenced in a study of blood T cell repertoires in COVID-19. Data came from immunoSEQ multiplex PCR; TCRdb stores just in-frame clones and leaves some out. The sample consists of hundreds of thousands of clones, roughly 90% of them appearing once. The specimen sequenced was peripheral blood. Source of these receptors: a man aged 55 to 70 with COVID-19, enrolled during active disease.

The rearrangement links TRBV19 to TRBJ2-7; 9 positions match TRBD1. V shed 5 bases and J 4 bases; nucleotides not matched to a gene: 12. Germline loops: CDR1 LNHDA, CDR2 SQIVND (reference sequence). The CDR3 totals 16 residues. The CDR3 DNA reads TGTGCCAGTAGTTTTACAGGGGGCGCACAATCGTACGAGCAGTACTTC. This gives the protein CASSFTGGAQSYEQYF.

In nucleotides, the CDR3 is TGTGCCAGCAGCCGCGGACAGGGTAACTACAATGAGCAGTTCTTC. The encoded protein is CASSRGQGNYNEQFF. The chain links TRBV6-5 to TRBJ2-1; 8 bases map to TRBD1. CDR3 length: 15 amino acids. The germline V gene encodes CDR1 MNHEY and CDR2 SVGAGI. J gave up 3 bases and V 6 bases, and 7 bases lay outside the gene matches.

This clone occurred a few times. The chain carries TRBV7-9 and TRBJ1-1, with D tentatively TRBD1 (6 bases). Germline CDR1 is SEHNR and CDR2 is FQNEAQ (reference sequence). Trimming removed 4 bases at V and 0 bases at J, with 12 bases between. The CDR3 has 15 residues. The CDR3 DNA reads TGTGCCAGCAGCTCACCGACAGGAGTGAACACTGAAGCTTTCTTT. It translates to CASSSPTGVNTEAFF.

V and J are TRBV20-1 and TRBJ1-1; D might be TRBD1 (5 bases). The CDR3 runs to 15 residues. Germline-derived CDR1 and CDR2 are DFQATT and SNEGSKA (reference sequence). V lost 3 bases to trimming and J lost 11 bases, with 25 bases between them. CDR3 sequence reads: CSASEGRATLWGAFF. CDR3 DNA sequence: TGCAGTGCTAGTGAGGGCAGGGCAACCCTGTGGGGCGCTTTCTTT.

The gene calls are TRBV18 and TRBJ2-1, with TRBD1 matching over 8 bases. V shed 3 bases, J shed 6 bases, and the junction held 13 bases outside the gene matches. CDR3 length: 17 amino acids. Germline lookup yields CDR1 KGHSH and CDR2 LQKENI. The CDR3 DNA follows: TGTGCCAGCTCACCCCAGTCAACCCGAACAGGGGGCAATGAGCAGTTCTTC. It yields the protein CASSPQSTRTGGNEQFF.

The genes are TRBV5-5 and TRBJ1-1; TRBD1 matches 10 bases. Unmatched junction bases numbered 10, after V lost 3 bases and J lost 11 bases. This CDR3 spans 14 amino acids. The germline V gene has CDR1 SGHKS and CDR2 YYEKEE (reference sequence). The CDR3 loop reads CASSSTGGAVGAFF. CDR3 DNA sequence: TGTGCCAGCAGCTCGACAGGGGGCGCAGTGGGCGCTTTCTTT.

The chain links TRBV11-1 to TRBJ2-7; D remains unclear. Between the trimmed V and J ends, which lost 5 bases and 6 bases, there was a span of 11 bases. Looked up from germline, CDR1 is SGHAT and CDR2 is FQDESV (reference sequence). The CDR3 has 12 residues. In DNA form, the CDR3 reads TGTGCCAGCAGCGTACCCTCCGGCGAGCAGTACTTC. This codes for CASSVPSGEQYF.

CDR3 DNA sequence: TGCGCCAGCAGTGAGACCGGGACAGAGCTTTCCACCTTC. Its translation is CASSETGTELSTF. The genes are TRBV10-1 and TRBJ1-2; 7 bases fit TRBD1. CDR1 is WNHNN and CDR2 is SYGVQD in the germline V gene (reference sequence). CDR3 length: 13 amino acids. The ends lost 2 bases at V and 13 bases at J; junction bases unmatched: 10.

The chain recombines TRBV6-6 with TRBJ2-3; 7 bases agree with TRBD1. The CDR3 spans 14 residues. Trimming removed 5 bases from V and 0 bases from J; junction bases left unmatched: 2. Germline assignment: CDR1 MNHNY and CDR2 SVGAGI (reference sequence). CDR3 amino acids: CASSQTGSTDTQYF. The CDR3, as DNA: TGTGCCAGCAGTCAGACAGGGAGCACAGATACGCAGTATTTT.

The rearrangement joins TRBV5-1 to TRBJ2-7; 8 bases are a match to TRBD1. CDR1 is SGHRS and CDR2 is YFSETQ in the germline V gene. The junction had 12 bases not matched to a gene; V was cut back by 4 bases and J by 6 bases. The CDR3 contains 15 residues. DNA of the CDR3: TGCGCCAGCAGCATCGGACAGGGTTCTCCCCTCGAGCAGTACTTC. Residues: CASSIGQGSPLEQYF.

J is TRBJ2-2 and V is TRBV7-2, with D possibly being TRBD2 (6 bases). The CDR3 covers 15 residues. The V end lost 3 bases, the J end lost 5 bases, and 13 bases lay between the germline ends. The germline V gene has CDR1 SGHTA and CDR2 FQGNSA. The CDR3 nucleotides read TGTGCCAGCAGCTTCAAGGGCCGGGAGACCGGGGAGCTGTTTTTT. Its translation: CASSFKGRETGELFF.

The CDR3 nucleotides are TGTGCCACCTCGGGACTAGCGGGAGCTAGCGGGGAGCTGTTTTTT. Protein product: CATSGLAGASGELFF. The rearrangement links TRBV24-1 to TRBJ2-2, with 14 positions matching TRBD2. With V trimmed by 9 bases and J by 7 bases, 6 bases remained unmatched. Germline lookup yields CDR1 KGHDR and CDR2 SFDVKD. The CDR3 spans 15 residues.

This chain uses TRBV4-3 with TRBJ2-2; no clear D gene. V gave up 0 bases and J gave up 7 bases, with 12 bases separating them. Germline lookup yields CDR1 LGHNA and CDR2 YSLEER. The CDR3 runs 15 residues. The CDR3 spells CASSQETYPGGELFF. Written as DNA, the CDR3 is TGCGCCAGCAGCCAAGAAACGTATCCCGGCGGGGAGCTGTTTTTT.

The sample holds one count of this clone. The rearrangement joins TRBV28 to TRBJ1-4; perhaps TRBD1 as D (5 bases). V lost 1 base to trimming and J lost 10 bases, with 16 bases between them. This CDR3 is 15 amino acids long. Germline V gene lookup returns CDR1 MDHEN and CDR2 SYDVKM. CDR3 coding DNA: TGTGCCAGCAGTTTATCCGCAGGGAAAAGTGGAAAACTGTTTTTT. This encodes CASSLSAGKSGKLFF.

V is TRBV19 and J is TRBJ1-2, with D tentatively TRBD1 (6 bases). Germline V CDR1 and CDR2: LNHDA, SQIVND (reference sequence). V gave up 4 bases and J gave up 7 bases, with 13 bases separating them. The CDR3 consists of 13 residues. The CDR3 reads CASSTQGLGGYTF. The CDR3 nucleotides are TGTGCCAGTAGTACGCAGGGGCTCGGTGGCTACACCTTC.

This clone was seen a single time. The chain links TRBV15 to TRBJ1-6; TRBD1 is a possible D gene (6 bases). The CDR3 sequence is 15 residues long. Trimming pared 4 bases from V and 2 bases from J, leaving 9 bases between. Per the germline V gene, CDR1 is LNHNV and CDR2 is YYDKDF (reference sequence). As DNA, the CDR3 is TGTGCCACCAGCAAAACAGGGCCCTATAATTCACCCCTCCACTTT. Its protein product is CATSKTGPYNSPLHF.

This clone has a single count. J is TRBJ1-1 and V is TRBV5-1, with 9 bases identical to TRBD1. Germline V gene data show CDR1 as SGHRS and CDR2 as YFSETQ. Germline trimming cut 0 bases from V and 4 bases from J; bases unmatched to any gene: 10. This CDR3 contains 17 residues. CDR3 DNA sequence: TGCGCCAGCAGCTTGGAAACAGGGGGCGGTATGGGCACTGAAGCTTTCTTT. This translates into CASSLETGGGMGTEAFF.

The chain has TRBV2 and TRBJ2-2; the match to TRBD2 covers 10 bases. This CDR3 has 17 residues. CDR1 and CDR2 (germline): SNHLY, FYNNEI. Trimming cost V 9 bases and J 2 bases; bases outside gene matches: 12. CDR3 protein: CASIASGLASNTGELFF. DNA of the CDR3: TGTGCCAGTATCGCCTCGGGACTAGCGAGTAACACCGGGGAGCTGTTTTTT.

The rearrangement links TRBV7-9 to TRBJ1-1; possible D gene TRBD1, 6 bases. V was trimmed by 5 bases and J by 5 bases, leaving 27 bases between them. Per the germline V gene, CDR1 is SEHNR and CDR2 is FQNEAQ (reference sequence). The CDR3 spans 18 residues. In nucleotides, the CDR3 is TGTGCCAGCAGCCAACAGACAGGAACACGACGCAGCATTACTGAAGCTTTCTTT. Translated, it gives CASSQQTGTRRSITEAFF.

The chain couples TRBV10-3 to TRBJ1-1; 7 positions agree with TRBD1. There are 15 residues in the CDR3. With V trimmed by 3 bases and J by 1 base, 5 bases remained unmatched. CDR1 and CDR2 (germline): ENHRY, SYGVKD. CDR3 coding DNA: TGTGCCATCAGTGACCGACAGGGAGGGAACACTGAAGCTTTCTTT. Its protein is CAISDRQGGNTEAFF.

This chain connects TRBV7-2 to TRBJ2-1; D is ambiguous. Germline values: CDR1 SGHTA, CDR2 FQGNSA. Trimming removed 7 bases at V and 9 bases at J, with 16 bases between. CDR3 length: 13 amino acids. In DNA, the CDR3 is TGTGCCAGCACACTAAACCCCGGGTCTGAGCAGTTCTTC. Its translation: CASTLNPGSEQFF.

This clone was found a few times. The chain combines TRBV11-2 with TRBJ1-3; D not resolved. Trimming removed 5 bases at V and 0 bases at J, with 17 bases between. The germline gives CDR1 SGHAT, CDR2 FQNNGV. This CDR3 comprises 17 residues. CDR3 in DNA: TGTGCCAGCAGCCGAATTCATTCCCCCTACTCTGGAAACACCATATATTTT. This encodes CASSRIHSPYSGNTIYF. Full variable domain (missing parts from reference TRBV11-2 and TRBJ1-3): EAGVAQSPRYKIIEKRQSVAFWCNPISGHATLYWYQQILGQGPKLLIQFQNNGVVDDSQLPKDRFSAERLKGVDSTLKIQPAKLEDSAVYLCASSRIHSPYSGNTIYFGEGSWLTVV.

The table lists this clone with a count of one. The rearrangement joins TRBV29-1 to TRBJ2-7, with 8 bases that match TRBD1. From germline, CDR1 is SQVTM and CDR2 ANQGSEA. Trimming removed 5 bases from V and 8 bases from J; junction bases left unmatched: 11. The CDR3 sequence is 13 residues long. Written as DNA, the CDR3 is TGCAGCGTTACCGAATCGCGACAGGGGAAGCAGTACTTC. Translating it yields CSVTESRQGKQYF.